The 29 T cell receptor beta chains presented below share a single source sample, sequenced in a study of CD8+ T cells in alopecia areata. Extraction of RNA preceded its reverse transcription into cDNA, which served as the sequencing template. TCRdb's copy holds only in-frame clones and misses some; the assay was immunoSEQ multiplex PCR. This sample has about 270,000 clones, each found more than once. Sorting of pooled cutaneous lymph node cells was based on CD4, CD8alpha, NKG2D, NKG2ACE and other markers. The specimen sequenced was CD4+ T cells sorted from a lymph node. The source of these receptors is a C3H/HeJ mouse with alopecia areata. Strain MHC haplotype: H2-k.

In regard to this clone: Gene and germline names: mouse. The DNA ends 4 residues before the CDR3 does, and the rest of the CDR3 is filled in from the germline J gene. The V gene is TRBV5, the J gene TRBJ2-1, with 7 bases that match TRBD1. CDR3 length: 14 amino acids. Germline CDR1 LGHNA, CDR2 YNLKQL (reference sequence). CDR3 region: CASSQERDSPEQFF. CDR3 bases read: TGTGCCAGCAGCCAAGAGAGGGACAGTCCT.

Only a few counts were recorded for this clone. Gene names and germline refer to mouse. The read ends 4 residues early relative to the CDR3; the germline J gene fills the gap. The V and J genes are TRBV19 and TRBJ2-2, with 8 bases matching TRBD1. CDR1 is FNHDT, CDR2 SITEND, per germline (reference sequence). CDR3 length: 14 residues. With V trimmed by 3 bases and J by 5 bases, 3 bases remained unmatched. The CDR3 DNA, read in part, is TGTGCCAGCAGTAGGACAGGGAGGACCGGG. Protein sequence: CASSRTGRTG. The full CDR3 reads CASSRTGRTGQLYF.

For this clone: Gene names and germline match the mouse. The read stops 4 residues short of the end of the CDR3; the missing end is completed from the germline J gene. Different DNA sequences within this sample yield the same CDR3. The V gene is TRBV13-1, the J gene TRBJ2-5; 8 nucleotides match TRBD1. The CDR3 covers 13 residues. From germline, CDR1 is NSHNY and CDR2 SYGAGN. Incomplete CDR3 DNA: TGTGCCAGCAGCGGACAGGGCCGGGAC. This translates into CASSGQGRD. The whole CDR3 protein is CASSGQGRDTQYF.

Of note for this clone: Mouse gene names and germline throughout. Read data end 4 residues before the CDR3 end; the end is taken from the germline J gene. This chain uses TRBV3 with TRBJ2-1; 11 nucleotides agree with TRBD2. Germline CDR1 SNHLY, CDR2 FYNGKV (reference sequence). This CDR3 region has 16 residues. V trimming: 5 bases; J trimming: 5 bases; junction bases outside the gene matches: 8. CDR3 sequence reads: CASSINWGGDDAEQFF. The sequenced part of the CDR3 DNA is TGTGCCAGCAGCATCAACTGGGGGGGCGATGATGCT.

A note on this clone: Gene labels here are mouse ones. The read stops 4 residues short of the end of the CDR3; the missing end is completed from the germline J gene. This specimen includes other DNA sequences encoding the same CDR3. The V gene is TRBV19, the J gene TRBJ2-7; maybe TRBD1 (6 bases). The CDR3 runs to 13 residues. Germline V CDR1 and CDR2: FNHDT, SITEND (reference sequence). CDR3 DNA, as far as it was read: TGTGCCAGCAGTCCAGACAGGAATTAT. Its translation: CASSPDRNY. The entire CDR3 reads CASSPDRNYEQYF.

This clone was counted only a few times. Here the gene names and germline are mouse. Read sequence stops 4 residues before the CDR3 end, and the germline J gene provides the missing end. The gene calls are TRBV5 and TRBJ1-2, with 10 positions matching TRBD1. V was pared by 4 bases and J by 2 bases, with 4 bases of the junction left unmatched. The CDR3 is 15 residues long. CDR1 is LGHNA and CDR2 is YNLKQL in the germline V gene (reference sequence). The CDR3 bases that were read are TGTGCCAGCAGCCCTTTGGGACAGGGGAACTCC. It codes for CASSPLGQGNS. The full CDR3 protein is CASSPLGQGNSDYTF.

This clone occurred a few times. Gene labels here are mouse ones. The CDR3 goes on 4 residues after the read ends, and that part is filled in from the germline J gene. This chain uses TRBV13-1 with TRBJ2-4; D perhaps matches TRBD1 (6 bases). CDR3 size: 13 residues. CDR1 is NSHNY, CDR2 SYGAGN, per germline. The DNA read from the CDR3 is TGTGCCAGCAGTGGCCGGGACAAAAAC. Encoded protein: CASSGRDKN. The entire CDR3 reads CASSGRDKNTLYF.

A remark on this clone: The genes and germline here are from mouse. The read stops 4 residues short of the end of the CDR3; the missing end is completed from the germline J gene. This chain connects TRBV1 to TRBJ2-3; D is uncertain. Germline CDR1 reads NSQYPW; CDR2 reads LRSPGD (reference sequence). V dropped 0 bases and J dropped 0 bases, with 10 bases sitting between them. This CDR3 region has 16 residues. Partial CDR3 DNA: TGCACCTGCAGTGCAGAGAGACATCTTAGTGCAGAA. Protein sequence: CTCSAERHLSAE. From start to end, the CDR3 is CTCSAERHLSAETLYF.

To note about this clone: The genes are named according to mouse. Partial CDR3 DNA: TGTGCCAGCAGTGAGAAACAGGCGGCAAACACA. Amino acids: CASSEKQAANT. The entire CDR3 is CASSEKQAANTEVFF. This rearrangement joins TRBV13-3 to TRBJ1-1; D possibly corresponds to TRBD1 (5 bases). The read halts 4 residues ahead of the CDR3 end, with the missing end drawn from the germline J gene. V was trimmed by 2 bases and J by 0 bases, leaving 11 bases between them. The germline V gene has CDR1 NNHDY and CDR2 SYVADS. CDR3 length equals 15 residues.

Notes on this clone: Mouse gene names apply. The CDR3 is cut off 4 residues early in the read; its end comes from the germline J gene. V is TRBV1 and J is TRBJ2-5; a possible D gene is TRBD1 (5 bases). This CDR3 contains 15 residues. The V gene's germline CDR1 is NSQYPW and CDR2 LRSPGD (reference sequence). Trimming shortened V by 0 bases and J by 2 bases, and 9 bases separated the two germline ends. CDR3 DNA (partial): TGCACCTGCAGTGCAGATCGGACACTCCAAGAC. Its protein is CTCSADRTLQD. The full CDR3 sequence reads CTCSADRTLQDTQYF.

A word on this clone: Gene names follow the mouse nomenclature. The read stops 4 residues short of the end of the CDR3; the missing end is completed from the germline J gene. J is TRBJ2-7 and V is TRBV1; the match to TRBD1 covers 10 bases. The CDR3 is 15 residues long. Per germline, CDR1 NSQYPW and CDR2 LRSPGD (reference sequence). Incomplete CDR3 DNA: TGCACCTGCAGTGCAGAGGGACAGGGGATGGAT. Protein sequence: CTCSAEGQGMD. In full, the CDR3 reads CTCSAEGQGMDEQYF.

Turning to this clone: Here the gene names and germline are mouse. The read ends 4 residues before the CDR3 terminus; that terminus is restored from the germline J gene. The V gene is TRBV17, the J gene TRBJ2-4; TRBD2 matches at 7 bases. Per germline, CDR1 MNHDT and CDR2 YYDKIL. The length of the CDR3 is 14 residues. The DNA read from the CDR3 is TGTGCTAGCAGTAGAGGGGCTGGGGGAAAC. Protein sequence: CASSRGAGGN. The whole CDR3 is CASSRGAGGNTLYF.

This clone was seen more than once but under ten times. The gene names here belong to mouse. The read finishes 4 residues shy of the CDR3 end, and the germline J gene is used to complete it. The J gene is TRBJ2-2, the V gene TRBV19; 8 bases line up with TRBD1. V shed 5 bases, J shed 3 bases, and the junction held 3 bases outside the gene matches. This CDR3 comprises 14 residues. The germline CDR1 and CDR2 sequences are FNHDT and SITEND (reference sequence). The sequenced CDR3 bases are TGTGCCAGCAGGCGGACAGGGTACACCGGG. Translating it yields CASRRTGYTG. The full CDR3 reads CASRRTGYTGQLYF.

Concerning this clone itself: Genes here carry mouse names. Read coverage stops 4 residues before the CDR3 terminus; the germline J gene supplies the remainder. V gene TRBV13-3 combines with J gene TRBJ2-4; D perhaps matches TRBD1 (5 bases). This CDR3 spans 13 amino acids. CDR1 is NNHDY and CDR2 is SYVADS in the germline V gene. V dropped 6 bases and J dropped 0 bases, with 8 bases sitting between them. The CDR3 here is CASKGSSQNTLYF. Incomplete CDR3 DNA: TGTGCCAGCAAGGGGAGTAGTCAAAAC.

Regarding this clone: Gene and germline names: mouse. The read stops 4 residues short of the end of the CDR3; the missing end is completed from the germline J gene. The chain couples TRBV13-1 to TRBJ2-3, with TRBD1 matching 7 bases. Germline CDR1 and CDR2: NSHNY and SYGAGN. Losses at the gene ends were 3 bases for V and 2 bases for J; bases not matched to a gene: 6. There are 15 residues in the CDR3. The CDR3 sequence is CASSGRQGDAETLYF. Partial CDR3 DNA: TGTGCCAGCAGTGGGAGACAGGGTGATGCAGAA.

The table lists this clone with a few counts. Mouse gene names apply. The CDR3 goes on 4 residues after the read ends, and that part is filled in from the germline J gene. The same CDR3 also results from other DNA sequences found in this sample. This sequence joins TRBV19 and TRBJ2-1, with 13 bases matching TRBD2. Germline V lookup: CDR1 FNHDT, CDR2 SITEND (reference sequence). CDR3 size: 16 residues. V trimming: 2 bases; J trimming: 3 bases; junction bases outside the gene matches: 2. The DNA read from the CDR3 is TGTGCCAGCAGTATCCGGGACTGGGGGGGCTATGCT. Translated, it gives CASSIRDWGGYA. The full CDR3 sequence reads CASSIRDWGGYAEQFF.

The sample holds a few counts of this clone. Mouse germline and gene names are used. Sequencing ends 4 residues short of the CDR3 end; the germline J gene provides the rest. The sample carries other DNA sequences with the same CDR3. V gene TRBV19 combines with J gene TRBJ2-3; 9 nucleotides agree with TRBD2. The CDR3 has 15 amino acids. V trimming: 2 bases; J trimming: 2 bases; junction bases outside the gene matches: 3. CDR1 is FNHDT, CDR2 SITEND, per germline (reference sequence). The DNA read from the CDR3 is TGTGCCAGCAGTATTGGGGGGGCGCTTGCAGAA. Protein: CASSIGGALAE. The CDR3 in full is CASSIGGALAETLYF.

About this clone: Genes and germline are mouse. The read terminates 4 residues before the CDR3 end, so the remaining end is supplied by the germline J gene. The rearrangement joins TRBV5 to TRBJ2-7, with D maybe TRBD1 (6 bases). This CDR3 is built from 15 residues. Germline V gene data show CDR1 as LGHNA and CDR2 as YNLKQL (reference sequence). Trimming stripped 0 bases from V and 0 bases from J, with 9 bases between. The chain's CDR3 is CASSQDGQNSYEQYF. The DNA read from the CDR3 is TGTGCCAGCAGCCAAGATGGACAGAACTCCTAT.

With respect to this clone: Gene names are the mouse ones. The read stops 4 residues short of the end of the CDR3; the missing end is completed from the germline J gene. This chain connects TRBV13-1 to TRBJ2-3, with D perhaps matching TRBD1 (5 bases). CDR3 length equals 15 residues. Trimming left V 1 base short and J 0 bases short, with 9 bases between. The germline V gene encodes CDR1 NSHNY and CDR2 SYGAGN. CDR3 loop: CASSDRTSSAETLYF. Incomplete CDR3 DNA: TGTGCCAGCAGTGATCGGACATCTAGTGCAGAA.

As concerns this clone: Gene names are the mouse ones. The CDR3 end is not reached by the read, which stops 4 residues before it; the germline J gene fills it in. Other DNA sequences in the same sample also yield this CDR3. This rearrangement joins TRBV13-3 to TRBJ2-7; 12 nucleotides agree with TRBD2. Looked up from germline, CDR1 is NNHDY and CDR2 is SYVADS. V dropped 4 bases and J dropped 2; count of bases not matched to a gene: 1. This CDR3 is built from 14 residues. The CDR3 bases that were read are TGTGCCAGCAGTCGGACTGGGGGGGCCTAT. Its translation is CASSRTGGAY. The full CDR3 protein is CASSRTGGAYEQYF.

This clone was recorded many times. Gene and germline names: mouse. The CDR3 bases that were read are TGTGCTAGCAGCCTCCGGGACATCACA. Its protein is CASSLRDIT. The whole CDR3 sequence reads CASSLRDITEVFF. This sequence joins TRBV17 and TRBJ1-1; D perhaps matches TRBD1 (6 bases). With the read ending 4 residues before the CDR3 end, the germline J gene is used to fill in that end. V was pared by 6 bases and J by 4 bases, with 12 bases between. Germline assignment: CDR1 MNHDT and CDR2 YYDKIL. The length of the CDR3 is 13 residues.

There are a few counts of this clone. Any gene name here is a mouse gene name. The read stops 4 residues short of the end of the CDR3; the missing end is completed from the germline J gene. The V gene is TRBV31, the J gene TRBJ2-7; maybe TRBD1 (6 bases). The length of the CDR3 is 14 residues. Germline CDR1 reads GKSSPN; CDR2 reads SITVG. V was shortened by 3 bases and J by 0 bases, with 12 bases between the two germline ends. CDR3 in amino acids: CAWSRQGSSYEQYF. Incomplete CDR3 DNA: TGTGCCTGGAGCCGGCAGGGGAGCTCCTAT.

In its sample, this clone was seen a few times. Each gene name is a mouse one. Coverage ceases 4 residues before the CDR3 finishes, and the germline J gene fills in the end. The chain uses TRBV13-1 and TRBJ2-4, with a possible D match to TRBD1 (6 bases). From germline, CDR1 is NSHNY and CDR2 SYGAGN. CDR3 length equals 14 residues. The V end lost 2 bases, the J end lost 0 bases, and 7 bases lay between the germline ends. CDR3 region: CASSEGHSQNTLYF. The DNA read from the CDR3 is TGTGCCAGCAGTGAGGGACATAGTCAAAAC.

This clone has a handful of counts. The gene names here belong to mouse. The missing CDR3 end, 4 residues past where the read stops, is filled in from the germline J gene. Other DNA sequences in this sample translate to the same CDR3. The rearrangement uses TRBV13-1 and TRBJ2-1, with D possibly TRBD2 on 6 matching bases. This CDR3 is 14 amino acids long. In germline, CDR1 is NSHNY, CDR2 SYGAGN. Between the trimmed V and J ends, which lost 3 bases and 0 bases, there was a span of 7 bases. The CDR3: CASSAGGNYAEQFF. Incomplete CDR3 DNA: TGTGCCAGCAGTGCGGGGGGTAACTATGCT.

This clone was recorded a few times. Germline and genes here are mouse. CDR3 DNA, as far as it was read: TGTGCCTGGAGTCGACGGGGGGACTATGCT. Amino acids: CAWSRRGDYA. The full-length CDR3 reads as CAWSRRGDYAEQFF. The V gene is TRBV31, the J gene TRBJ2-1; TRBD2 is a possible D gene (6 bases). The missing CDR3 end, 4 residues past where the read stops, is filled in from the germline J gene. Per the germline V gene, CDR1 is GKSSPN and CDR2 is SITVG. This CDR3 spans 14 amino acids. The V end lost 1 base, the J end lost 2 bases, and 9 bases lay between the germline ends.

This clone was recorded a few times. Mouse germline and gene names are used. The missing CDR3 end, 4 residues past where the read stops, is filled in from the germline J gene. The V and J genes are TRBV17 and TRBJ1-2; 8 bases map to TRBD1. There are 14 residues in the CDR3. Looked up from germline, CDR1 is MNHDT and CDR2 is YYDKIL. V dropped 5 bases and J dropped 1; count of bases not matched to a gene: 3. CDR3 bases read: TGTGCTAGCAGTCACAGGGGGAAAAACTCC. Protein product: CASSHRGKNS. The CDR3 in full is CASSHRGKNSDYTF.

This clone was detected only a few times. The gene names here belong to mouse. The read gets to within 4 residues of the CDR3 end, and the germline J gene fills in the rest. This rearrangement joins TRBV13-1 to TRBJ1-1; D is possibly TRBD1 (5 bases). The CDR3 spans 13 residues. The V gene's germline CDR1 is NSHNY and CDR2 SYGAGN. The DNA read from the CDR3 is TGTGCCAGCAGTGATGGTCGGACAACA. Amino acids: CASSDGRTT. The CDR3 reads in full as CASSDGRTTEVFF.

As regards this clone: Gene names refer to mouse genes. Coverage ceases 4 residues before the CDR3 finishes, and the germline J gene fills in the end. The V call is TRBV13-1, the J call TRBJ1-2, with D possibly TRBD1 on 6 matching bases. Germline CDR1 reads NSHNY; CDR2 reads SYGAGN. The CDR3 sequence is 15 residues long. The V gene lost 0 bases and the J gene lost 3 bases, with 12 bases spanning the gap. CDR3 amino acids: CASSDARGGDSDYTF. CDR3 DNA, as far as it was read: TGTGCCAGCAGTGATGCGAGAGGGGGTGACTCC.

In this sample, this clone turned up many times. Genes and germline come from the mouse. The CDR3 is cut off 4 residues early in the read; its end comes from the germline J gene. The chain employs TRBV17 and TRBJ2-2, with D perhaps matching TRBD2 (6 bases). Trimming removed 1 base at V and 1 base at J, with 7 bases between. The CDR3 covers 15 residues. Germline CDR1 and CDR2: MNHDT and YYDKIL. The CDR3 loop reads CASSRVGENTGQLYF. The CDR3 DNA, read in part, is TGTGCTAGCAGTAGAGTGGGGGAAAACACCGGG.